The 14 T cell receptor beta chains below all came from one sample that was sequenced in a study of shared clonotypes between healthy human individuals. Profiled with immunoSEQ multiplex PCR; TCRdb holds only in-frame clones, not every one. The sample lists 2 million to 3 million clones; approximately 94% were seen once. Sequencing input: naive CD4+ T cells from PBMCs. Stated subset: CD45RA+ positively selected. The receptors originated from a young man in good health. Some clones in this sample may be carry-over from other donors' samples.

The CDR3 bases are TGTGCCAGCAGTATGACGGGACTCCAAGTCTACGAGCAGTACTTC. Amino acids: CASSMTGLQVYEQYF. V usage is TRBV6-5 and J usage is TRBJ2-7; maybe TRBD2 (6 bases). CDR3 length: 15 residues. The germline V and J ends were trimmed by 5 bases and 3 bases, with 17 bases remaining between them. Germline CDR1 is MNHEY and CDR2 is SVGAGI.

This chain connects TRBV4-2 to TRBJ2-1; 11 bases are a match to TRBD2. The CDR3 has 16 residues. V shed 1 base and J 7 bases; nucleotides not matched to a gene: 6. The germline V gene has CDR1 LGHNA and CDR2 YNFKEQ. CDR3 protein: CASSQVLAGAQNEQFF. In nucleotides, the CDR3 is TGTGCCAGCAGCCAAGTACTAGCGGGAGCCCAAAATGAGCAGTTCTTC.

The V call is TRBV4-2, the J call TRBJ1-1; D is possibly TRBD1 (5 bases). The CDR3 has 13 amino acids. The V end lost 4 bases, the J end lost 6 bases, and 12 bases lay between the germline ends. Germline V gene sequence: CDR1 LGHNA, CDR2 YNFKEQ. The CDR3 bases are TGTGCCAGCAGCCCGCCGGGGGTGGCTGAAGCTTTCTTT. Residues: CASSPPGVAEAFF.

This clone was found a few times. V usage is TRBV7-9 and J usage is TRBJ2-2, with D perhaps being TRBD1 or TRBD2 (5 bases each). The CDR3 sequence is 14 residues long. Per germline, CDR1 SEHNR and CDR2 FQNEAQ (reference sequence). Trimming cost V 1 base and J 6 bases, with 9 bases left between them. This CDR3 is CASSLGWGPGELFF. CDR3 bases: TGTGCCAGCAGCTTAGGTTGGGGACCCGGGGAGCTGTTTTTT.

The chain employs TRBV5-1 and TRBJ2-1, with 7 bases that match TRBD2. The germline gives CDR1 SGHRS, CDR2 YFSETQ. The CDR3 spans 15 residues. V trimming: 7 bases; J trimming: 8 bases; junction bases outside the gene matches: 15. CDR3 coding DNA: TGCGCCAGCTCCCTTAGCGGGCCCACGGGCGATGAGCAGTTCTTC. This gives the protein CASSLSGPTGDEQFF. The complete variable domain, with remaining parts taken from reference TRBV5-1 and TRBJ2-1, reads KAGVTQTPRYLIKTRGQQVTLSCSPISGHRSVSWYQQTPGQGLQFLFEYFSETQRNKGNFPGRFSGRQFSNSRSEMNVSTLELGDSALYLCASSLSGPTGDEQFFGPGTRLTVL.

The rearrangement joins TRBV7-3 to TRBJ2-2; D not resolved. CDR1 and CDR2 (germline): SGHTA, FQGTGA. This CDR3 contains 13 residues. With 1 base removed from V and 7 bases from J, the gap between germline ends came to 7 bases. CDR3 in amino acids: CASSLIPNGELFF. CDR3 sequence (DNA): TGTGCCAGCAGCTTAATCCCTAACGGGGAGCTGTTTTTT. The whole variable domain, filled in from reference TRBV7-3 and TRBJ2-2, reads GAGVSQTPSNKVTEKGKYVELRCDPISGHTALYWYRQSLGQGPEFLIYFQGTGAADDSGLPNDRFFAVRPEGSVSTLKIQRTERGDSAVYLCASSLIPNGELFFGEGSRLTVL.

Of note for this clone: Other DNA variants within this sample encode the same CDR3. The chain combines TRBV5-1 with TRBJ2-5, with 9 positions matching TRBD2. The CDR3 length is 16 residues. The V segment lost 0 bases and the J segment 1 base; nucleotides outside the gene matches: 4. CDR1 is SGHRS and CDR2 is YFSETQ in the germline V gene. The CDR3 is CASSLGGLALQETQYF. CDR3 DNA: TGCGCCAGCAGCTTGGGGGGACTAGCCCTCCAAGAGACCCAGTACTTC.

This chain joins TRBV11-2 and TRBJ1-5; 9 nucleotides agree with TRBD1. Per germline, CDR1 SGHAT and CDR2 FQNNGV. The CDR3 loop spans 15 amino acids. J lost 2 bases, V lost 5 bases, and 4 bases had no gene match. DNA of the CDR3: TGTGCCAGCAGCCGGACAGGGGAAGGCAATCAGCCCCAGCATTTT. This codes for CASSRTGEGNQPQHF.

The gene calls are TRBV14 and TRBJ2-7, with TRBD1 matching over 8 bases. J lost 6 bases, V lost 1 base, and 14 bases had no gene match. The CDR3 is made up of 17 amino acids. Germline V lookup: CDR1 SGHDN, CDR2 FVKESK. The DNA of the CDR3 is TGTGCCAGCAGCCAAGGCGACAGGGGAATCCTATACGGCGAGCAGTACTTC. This encodes CASSQGDRGILYGEQYF.

This clone was picked up one time. V usage is TRBV10-3 and J usage is TRBJ1-5; TRBD1 matches 10 bases. CDR1 is ENHRY, CDR2 SYGVKD, per germline. The CDR3 is made up of 15 amino acids. V lost 9 bases and J lost 0; bases outside the gene matches: 5. This CDR3 reads CAIGTGVLSNQPQHF. In DNA form, the CDR3 reads TGTGCCATAGGGACAGGGGTACTTAGCAATCAGCCCCAGCATTTT.

This sequence joins TRBV6-1 and TRBJ1-1; no firm D call. The CDR3 sequence is 15 residues long. Germline CDR1 reads MNHNS; CDR2 reads SASEGT. Deletions cut 6 bases from V and 5 bases from J, with 19 bases between. The chain's CDR3 is CASRAPGSVFTEAFF. Written as DNA, the CDR3 is TGTGCCAGCAGAGCCCCTGGGAGCGTCTTTACTGAAGCTTTCTTT.

This sequence joins TRBV7-8 and TRBJ1-2, with no clear D. V was cut by 5 bases and J by 6 bases, with 10 bases left in between. The CDR3 length is 12 residues. The germline CDR1 and CDR2 sequences are SGHVS and FQNEAQ. The CDR3 DNA reads as TGTGCCAGCAGCCCCGCCGGTGATGGCTACACCTTC. Translated: CASSPAGDGYTF.

This rearrangement joins TRBV6-1 to TRBJ1-4; TRBD1 matches at 9 bases. CDR3 length: 14 residues. The germline V gene encodes CDR1 MNHNS and CDR2 SASEGT. Trimming took 1 base from V and 8 from J; bases not matched to a gene: 2. The CDR3 loop reads CASSEGTGGEKLFF. The CDR3 nucleotides read TGTGCCAGCAGTGAAGGAACAGGGGGCGAAAAACTGTTTTTT.

On this clone itself: The identical CDR3 is also encoded by other nucleotide sequences in the sample. The rearrangement joins TRBV27 to TRBJ2-7; the D is unclear. V lost 3 bases to trimming and J lost 7 bases, with 7 bases between them. This CDR3 spans 11 amino acids. Germline V CDR1 and CDR2: MNHEY, SMNVEV (reference sequence). This chain's CDR3 is CASSFRSEQYF. In DNA form, the CDR3 reads TGTGCCAGCAGTTTTCGGAGTGAGCAGTACTTC.